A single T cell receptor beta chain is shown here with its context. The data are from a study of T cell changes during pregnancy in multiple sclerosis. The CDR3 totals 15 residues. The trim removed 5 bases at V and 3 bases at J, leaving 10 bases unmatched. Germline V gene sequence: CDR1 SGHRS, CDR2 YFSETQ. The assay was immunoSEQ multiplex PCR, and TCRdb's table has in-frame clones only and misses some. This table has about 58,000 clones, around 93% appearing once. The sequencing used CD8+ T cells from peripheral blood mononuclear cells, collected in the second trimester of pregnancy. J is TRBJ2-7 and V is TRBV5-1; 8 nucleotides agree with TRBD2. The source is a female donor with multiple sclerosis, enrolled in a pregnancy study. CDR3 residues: CASRQFSGSNYEQYF. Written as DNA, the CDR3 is TGCGCCAGCAGGCAGTTCAGCGGGAGTAACTACGAGCAGTACTTC.